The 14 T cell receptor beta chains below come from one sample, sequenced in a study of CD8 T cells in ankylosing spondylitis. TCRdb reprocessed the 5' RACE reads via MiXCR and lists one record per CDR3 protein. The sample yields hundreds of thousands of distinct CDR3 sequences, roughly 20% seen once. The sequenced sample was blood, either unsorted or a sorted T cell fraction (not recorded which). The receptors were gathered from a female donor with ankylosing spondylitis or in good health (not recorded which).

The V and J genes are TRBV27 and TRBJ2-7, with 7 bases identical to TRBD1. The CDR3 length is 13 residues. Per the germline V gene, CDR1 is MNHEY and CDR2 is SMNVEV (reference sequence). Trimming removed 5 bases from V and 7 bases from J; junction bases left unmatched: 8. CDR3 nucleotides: TGTGCCAGCAGTCGGCCAGGGGGAAAAGAGCAGTACTTC. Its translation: CASSRPGGKEQYF.

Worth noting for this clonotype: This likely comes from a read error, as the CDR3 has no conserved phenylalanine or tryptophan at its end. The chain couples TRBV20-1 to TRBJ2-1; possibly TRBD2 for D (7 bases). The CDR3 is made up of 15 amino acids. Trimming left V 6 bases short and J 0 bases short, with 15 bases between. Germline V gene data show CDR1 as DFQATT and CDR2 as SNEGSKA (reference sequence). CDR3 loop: CSAMGGGSSYNEQFL. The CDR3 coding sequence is TGCAGTGCCATGGGGGGCGGGAGCTCCTACAATGAGCAGTTCTTA.

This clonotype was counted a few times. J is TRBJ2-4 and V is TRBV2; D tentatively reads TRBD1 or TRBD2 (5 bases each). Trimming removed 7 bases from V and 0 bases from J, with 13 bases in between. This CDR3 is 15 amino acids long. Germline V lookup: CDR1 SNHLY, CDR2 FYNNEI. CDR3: CASTLGELAKNIQYF. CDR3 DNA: TGTGCCAGCACCCTGGGGGAGTTAGCCAAAAACATTCAGTACTTC.

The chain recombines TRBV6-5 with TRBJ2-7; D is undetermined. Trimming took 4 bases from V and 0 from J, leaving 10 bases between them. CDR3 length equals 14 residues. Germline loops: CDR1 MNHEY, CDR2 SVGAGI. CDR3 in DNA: TGTGCCAGCAGTTTGGCGCAGAGCTCCTACGAGCAGTACTTC. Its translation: CASSLAQSSYEQYF.

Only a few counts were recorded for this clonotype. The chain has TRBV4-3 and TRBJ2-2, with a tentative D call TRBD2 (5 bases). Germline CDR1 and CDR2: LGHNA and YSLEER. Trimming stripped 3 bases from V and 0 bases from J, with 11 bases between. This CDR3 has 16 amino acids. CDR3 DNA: TGCGCCAGCAGCCACCAGACTACGTCGAACACCGGGGAGCTGTTTTTT. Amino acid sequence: CASSHQTTSNTGELFF.

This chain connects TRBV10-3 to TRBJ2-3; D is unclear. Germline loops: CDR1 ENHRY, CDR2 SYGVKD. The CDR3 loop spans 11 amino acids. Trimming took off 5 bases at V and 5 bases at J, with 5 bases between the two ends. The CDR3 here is CAISSIDTQYF. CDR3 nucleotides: TGTGCCATCAGTAGTATAGATACGCAGTATTTT.

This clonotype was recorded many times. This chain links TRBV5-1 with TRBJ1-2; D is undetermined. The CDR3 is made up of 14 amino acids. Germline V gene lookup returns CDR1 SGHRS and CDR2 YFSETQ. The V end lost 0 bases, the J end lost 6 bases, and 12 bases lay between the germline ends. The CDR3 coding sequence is TGCGCCAGCAGCTTGGCGGGAACGCTGGATGGCTACACCTTC. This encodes CASSLAGTLDGYTF.

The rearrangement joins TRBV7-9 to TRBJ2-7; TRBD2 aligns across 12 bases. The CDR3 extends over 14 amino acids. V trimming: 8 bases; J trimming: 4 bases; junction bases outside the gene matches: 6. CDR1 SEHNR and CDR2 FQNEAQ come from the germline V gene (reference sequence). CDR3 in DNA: TGTGCCAGCGGAAGGACTAGCGGGATGTACGAGCAGTACTTC. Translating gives CASGRTSGMYEQYF.

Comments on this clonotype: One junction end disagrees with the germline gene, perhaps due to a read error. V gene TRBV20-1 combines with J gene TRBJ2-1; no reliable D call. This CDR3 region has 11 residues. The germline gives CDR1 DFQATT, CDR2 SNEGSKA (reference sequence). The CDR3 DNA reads TGCAGCTCATGGGCTTACAAGGAGCAGTTCTTC. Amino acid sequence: CSSWAYKEQFF.

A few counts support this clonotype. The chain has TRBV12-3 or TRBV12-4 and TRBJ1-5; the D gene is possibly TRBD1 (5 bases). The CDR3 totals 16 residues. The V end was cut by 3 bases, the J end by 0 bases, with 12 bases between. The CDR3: CASSLGLTPSNQPQHF. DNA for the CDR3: TGTGCCAGCAGTTTGGGGCTGACACCTAGCAATCAGCCCCAGCATTTT.

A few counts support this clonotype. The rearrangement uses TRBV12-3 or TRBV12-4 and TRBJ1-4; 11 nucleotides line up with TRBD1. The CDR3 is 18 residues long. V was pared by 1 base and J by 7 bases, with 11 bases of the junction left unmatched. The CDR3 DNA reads TGTGCCAGCAGTTTAGGGACAGGGGGCCCCGAAGCGAGTGAAAAACTGTTTTTT. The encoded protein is CASSLGTGGPEASEKLFF.

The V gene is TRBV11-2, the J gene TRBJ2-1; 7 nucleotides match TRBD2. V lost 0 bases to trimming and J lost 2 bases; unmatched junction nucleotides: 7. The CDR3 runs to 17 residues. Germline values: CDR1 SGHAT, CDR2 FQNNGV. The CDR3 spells CASSLERGLVPYNEQFF. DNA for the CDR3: TGTGCCAGCAGCTTAGAACGCGGACTAGTACCCTACAATGAGCAGTTCTTC.

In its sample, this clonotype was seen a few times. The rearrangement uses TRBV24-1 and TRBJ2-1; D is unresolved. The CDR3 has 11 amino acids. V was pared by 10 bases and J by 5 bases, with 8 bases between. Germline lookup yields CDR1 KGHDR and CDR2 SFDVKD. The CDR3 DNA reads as TGTGCCACGGACGGAAACAATGAGCAGTTCTTC. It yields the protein CATDGNNEQFF.

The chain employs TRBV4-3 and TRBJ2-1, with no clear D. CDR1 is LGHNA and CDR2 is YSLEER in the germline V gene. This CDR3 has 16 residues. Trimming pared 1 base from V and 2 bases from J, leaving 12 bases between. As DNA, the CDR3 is TGCGCCAGCAGCCAAGGTGAACAGAGAGCCTACAATGAGCAGTTCTTC. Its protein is CASSQGEQRAYNEQFF.